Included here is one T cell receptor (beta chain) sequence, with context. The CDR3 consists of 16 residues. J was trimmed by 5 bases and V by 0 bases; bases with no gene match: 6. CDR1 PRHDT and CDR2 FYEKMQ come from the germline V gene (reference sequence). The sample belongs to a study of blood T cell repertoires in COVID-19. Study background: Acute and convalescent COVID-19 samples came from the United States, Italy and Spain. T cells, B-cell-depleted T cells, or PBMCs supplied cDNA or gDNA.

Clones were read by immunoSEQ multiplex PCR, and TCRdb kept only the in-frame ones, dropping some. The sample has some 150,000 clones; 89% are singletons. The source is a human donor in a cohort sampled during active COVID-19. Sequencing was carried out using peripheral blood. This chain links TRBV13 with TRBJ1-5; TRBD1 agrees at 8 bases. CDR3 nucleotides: TGTGCCAGCAGCTTAGGCCGTGGGACAGGTTATCAGCCCCAGCATTTT. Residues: CASSLGRGTGYQPQHF. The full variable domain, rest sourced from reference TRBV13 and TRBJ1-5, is AAGVIQSPRHLIKEKRETATLKCYPIPRHDTVYWYQQGPGQDPQFLISFYEKMQSDKGSIPDRFSAQQFSDYHSELNMSSLELGDSALYFCASSLGRGTGYQPQHFGDGTRLSIL.